This entry concerns a single TCR beta chain. Its antigen remains unknown. These data belong to a study of early T cells in non-severe SARS-CoV-2 infection. Study-wide results and caveats: VDJdb matching favored anti-spike CD8 responses, missing private and CD4 specificities.

The CDR3 consists of 12 residues. J was trimmed by 9 bases and V by 2 bases; bases with no gene match: 2. Germline V gene lookup returns CDR1 LGHDT and CDR2 YNNKEL (reference sequence). Tagging with unique molecular identifiers was applied to individual cDNA molecules. TCRdb re-called the 5' RACE reads with MiXCR, one entry per CDR3 protein. The sample holds some 78,000 distinct CDR3 sequences, roughly 13% seen once. Sample: whole blood. The TCR was taken from an adult who was a healthcare worker with PCR-confirmed SARS-CoV-2 infection or an uninfected control (not recorded which). The chain recombines TRBV3-1 with TRBJ2-3; 7 bases fit TRBD2. The CDR3 spells CASSQLADTQYF. The CDR3 DNA sequence: TGTGCCAGCAGCCAACTAGCGGACACGCAGTATTTT.